One TCR beta chain is described in this entry. The data stem from a study of early stage breast cancer tumors. Study-wide context: ER+/PR+/HER2- status applied to about 80% of the 16 invasive breast tumors.

Sequenced by immunoSEQ multiplex PCR; TCRdb stores in-frame clones only, minus some. The sample includes fewer than 50,000 clones, 70% to 80% of them seen just once. The germline V gene has CDR1 SNHLY and CDR2 FYNNEI. The CDR3 has 16 amino acids. V gave up 8 bases and J gave up 2 bases, with 21 bases separating them. The sequenced sample was blood. This rearrangement joins TRBV2 to TRBJ1-1; tentatively, D is TRBD1 (5 bases). The sequence was collected from a person in their fifties with breast cancer. CDR3 DNA: TGTGCCAGCTTACCCCGCGTGGAGGGGATAAACACTGAAGCTTTCTTT. It encodes CASLPRVEGINTEAFF.